This T cell receptor (beta chain) was identified during a study of response to subunit inactivated influenza vaccine (dated by TCRdb to the late 2010s). Study-level background: To follow how T cells responded to a trivalent subunit inactivated influenza vaccine, the researchers relied on deep quantitative profiling of the T cell receptor repertoire.

Points the paper makes about the study in general: It was suggested by the authors that each seasonal influenza vaccination may recruit only a limited number of new T cells.

Libraries were made using RT-PCR. Sequencing instrument: Illumina HiSeq 2500. TCRdb reprocessed the public reads (quality trimming at Q25 with fastp, clone calling with MiXCR) and kept in-frame beta chains. Entries that share a CDR3 protein sequence are merged under the most common genes and DNA. A total of about 500,000 distinct CDR3 sequences appear in this sample, 16% of them only once. Less than 4% of the sample rests with the top ten. This clonotype was detected only a few times. It has no known antigen specificity. No quality values exist for individual bases; no much larger clone is one base distant. Counted from cysteine to phenylalanine, this CDR3 has 15 amino acids. Only the CDR3 region is kept as DNA, spanning 45 bases read in frame from base 1. Based on the germline V gene (reference sequence), the CDR1 and CDR2 sequences are SGHKS and YYEKEE. V and J are truncated by 3 bases and 8 bases respectively, leaving an intervening sequence of 19 bases.

The TCR sequence derives from a man between 50 and 75 years old who received an inactivated influenza vaccine. Donor details come from another sample of the same person, matched by shared clones. The source was CD4+ T cells sorted from PBMCs, collected about 24 months after vaccination. The rearrangement combines TRBV5-5 with TRBJ2-3, with no confident D gene call. The DNA is as follows: TGTGCCAGCAGCTCCTATCCGGGCCAGAAAGTTACGCAGTATTTT. The translation is CASSSYPGQKVTQYF. Reference TRBV5-5 and TRBJ2-3 proteins supply the regions before and after the CDR3; the full variable domain is: DAGVTQSPTHLIKTRGQQVTLRCSPISGHKSVSWYQQVLGQGPQFIFQYYEKEERGRGNFPDRFSARQFPNYSSELNVNALLLGDSALYLCASSSYPGQKVTQYFGPGTRLTVL.